These 28 T cell receptor beta chains came from one sample sequenced in a study of T-cell memory formation after mild COVID-19. TCRdb analysed the 5' RACE reads with MiXCR anew, one entry per CDR3 protein. The sample yields a few hundred thousand distinct CDR3 sequences, around 28% seen once. Specimen: PBMCs or a T cell subset sorted from them (not recorded which). The receptors come from an adult woman who had mild COVID-19 (a few samples of this study predate the infection). Cell type and time point are not known.

This chain joins TRBV12-3 or TRBV12-4 and TRBJ2-2, with D perhaps TRBD1 (6 bases). This CDR3 spans 14 amino acids. V shed 7 bases and J shed 4 bases, with 13 bases lying between them. The CDR3 DNA reads as TGTGCCAGCACCCTACAGGGATTCACCGGGGAGCTGTTTTTT. Residues: CASTLQGFTGELFF.

This clonotype occurred a few times. The rearrangement joins TRBV5-1 to TRBJ1-6; D is unclear. This CDR3 is 18 amino acids long. Germline V gene sequence: CDR1 SGHRS, CDR2 YFSETQ. Trimming took off 1 base at V and 9 bases at J, with 23 bases between the two ends. The CDR3 nucleotides read TGCGCCAGCAGCTTGATTTGGATAGGTGGAGGAAATGTTTCACCCCTCCACTTT. Translating it yields CASSLIWIGGGNVSPLHF.

V usage is TRBV6-1 and J usage is TRBJ2-3; TRBD2 agrees at 8 bases. V dropped 2 bases and J dropped 4; count of bases not matched to a gene: 11. CDR3 length: 17 amino acids. The germline CDR1 and CDR2 sequences are MNHNS and SASEGT. The CDR3, as DNA: TGTGCCAGCAGTGAACTAGCGGGCGCCGCAGAGGCAGATACGCAGTATTTT. Protein product: CASSELAGAAEADTQYF.

The rearrangement links TRBV4-1 to TRBJ2-1; possible D gene TRBD2, 7 bases. V lost 1 base to trimming and J lost 5 bases, with 15 bases between them. The CDR3 has 16 amino acids. Germline CDR1 is MGHRA and CDR2 is YSYEKL. The chain's CDR3 is CASSQGWQGTNNEQFF. Here the CDR3 DNA reads TGCGCCAGCAGCCAAGGGTGGCAGGGGACTAACAATGAGCAGTTCTTC.

The sample holds a few counts of this clonotype. The gene calls are TRBV12-3 or TRBV12-4 and TRBJ2-7; D is tentatively TRBD1 or TRBD2 (5 bases each). The CDR3 consists of 13 residues. The V end lost 5 bases, the J end lost 8 bases, and 16 bases lay between the germline ends. Here the CDR3 reads CASSTGTNIKQYF. The DNA of the CDR3 is TGTGCCAGCAGTACCGGGACCAACATCAAGCAGTACTTC.

This clonotype was found a few times. The chain recombines TRBV4-3 with TRBJ2-3; TRBD2 agrees at 13 bases. This CDR3 has 15 amino acids. From germline, CDR1 is LGHNA and CDR2 YSLEER. Trimming cost V 6 bases and J 4 bases; bases outside gene matches: 4. The CDR3 region has the DNA TGCGCCAGCAGACGGACTAGCGGGAGCGCAGATACGCAGTATTTT. This encodes CASRRTSGSADTQYF.

This clonotype was counted a few times. The V and J genes are TRBV19 and TRBJ2-7; 13 bases are shared with TRBD2. Germline V lookup: CDR1 LNHDA, CDR2 SQIVND (reference sequence). The junction had 11 bases not matched to a gene; V was cut back by 5 bases and J by 7 bases. This CDR3 region has 16 residues. The chain's CDR3 is CASSSPGLAGAWEQYF. DNA of the CDR3: TGTGCCAGTAGTTCCCCCGGACTAGCGGGAGCATGGGAGCAGTACTTC.

Only a few counts were recorded for this clonotype. This chain's CDR3 is CASSFGSRVEGYTF. CDR3 DNA sequence: TGTGCCAGCAGTTTTGGGTCCCGAGTGGAGGGCTACACCTTC. V usage is TRBV12-3 or TRBV12-4 and J usage is TRBJ1-2, with unresolved D. Trimming took off 3 bases at V and 8 bases at J, with 16 bases between the two ends. This CDR3 contains 14 residues.

The V call is TRBV15, the J call TRBJ2-7, with 9 bases that match TRBD2. CDR1 LNHNV and CDR2 YYDKDF come from the germline V gene (reference sequence). The V gene end was trimmed by 0 bases and the J gene end by 2 bases; junction bases not matched to a gene: 11. The CDR3 extends over 18 amino acids. CDR3 DNA sequence: TGTGCCACCAGCAGAGATGTAGTAGCGGGGGCGTCGGCCTACGAGCAGTACTTC. Protein: CATSRDVVAGASAYEQYF.

The V call is TRBV5-1, the J call TRBJ2-7, with 9 bases identical to TRBD2. Trimming removed 3 bases from V and 2 bases from J; junction bases left unmatched: 6. The CDR3 runs to 15 residues. The germline gives CDR1 SGHRS, CDR2 YFSETQ. Here the CDR3 DNA reads TGCGCCAGCAGCTCAGGACTAGCGAACGCCTACGAGCAGTACTTC. Protein: CASSSGLANAYEQYF.

The sample holds a few counts of this clonotype. The genes are TRBV7-9 and TRBJ1-2; no clear D gene. Germline CDR1 reads SEHNR; CDR2 reads FQNEAQ (reference sequence). With 5 bases removed from V and 2 bases from J, the gap between germline ends came to 12 bases. This CDR3 is 14 amino acids long. The CDR3 spells CASSAGAVNYGYTF. The CDR3 coding sequence is TGTGCCAGCAGCGCCGGTGCGGTGAACTATGGCTACACCTTC.

The chain uses TRBV19 and TRBJ1-1; D perhaps matches TRBD1 (5 bases). The V end was cut by 5 bases, the J end by 1 base, with 17 bases between. Germline values: CDR1 LNHDA, CDR2 SQIVND (reference sequence). The CDR3 is made up of 16 amino acids. The CDR3 region has the DNA TGTGCCAGTAGTTCGGCTCCGGGACGGCAGAACACTGAAGCTTTCTTT. Its translation is CASSSAPGRQNTEAFF.

The J gene is TRBJ1-1, the V gene TRBV24-1, with no clear D. Trimming removed 4 bases at V and 2 bases at J, with 7 bases between. Germline V gives CDR1 KGHDR, CDR2 SFDVKD. This CDR3 comprises 13 residues. The CDR3 nucleotides are TGTGCCACCAGTGACCCATCCAACACTGAAGCTTTCTTT. Translated: CATSDPSNTEAFF.

In DNA form, the CDR3 reads TGTGCCAGCAGCCAAGAGGCAGCCGGGCGGACAGGGAATGGCTACACCTTC. Amino acid sequence: CASSQEAAGRTGNGYTF. V gene TRBV4-2 combines with J gene TRBJ1-2; 8 nucleotides align to TRBD1. V was pared by 0 bases and J by 6 bases, with 12 bases of the junction left unmatched. Germline V CDR1 and CDR2: LGHNA, YNFKEQ. This CDR3 spans 17 amino acids.

The chain employs TRBV9 and TRBJ2-2; no clear D gene. Germline V CDR1 and CDR2: SGDLS, YYNGEE. With 1 base removed from V and 6 bases from J, the gap between germline ends came to 10 bases. The CDR3 length is 14 residues. The CDR3 DNA reads TGTGCCAGCAGCGTAATGGACCGATCCGGGGAGCTGTTTTTT. Amino acids: CASSVMDRSGELFF. Together with reference TRBV9 and TRBJ2-2, the CDR3 gives the full variable domain: DSGVTQTPKHLITATGQRVTLRCSPRSGDLSVYWYQQSLDQGLQFLIQYYNGEERAKGNILERFSAQQFPDLHSELNLSSLELGDSALYFCASSVMDRSGELFFGEGSRLTVL.

V is TRBV20-1 and J is TRBJ1-5; TRBD1 matches 7 bases. The CDR3 sequence is 14 residues long. Germline values: CDR1 DFQATT, CDR2 SNEGSKA (reference sequence). V was clipped by 4 bases and J by 5 bases; unmatched bases: 8. The CDR3 spells CSAIKTGNYQPQHF. CDR3 in DNA: TGCAGTGCTATTAAGACAGGGAATTATCAGCCCCAGCATTTT.

V usage is TRBV9 and J usage is TRBJ2-5, with D perhaps matching TRBD2 (6 bases). The V end lost 4 bases, the J end lost 2 bases, and 12 bases lay between the germline ends. The CDR3 sequence is 14 residues long. Looked up from germline, CDR1 is SGDLS and CDR2 is YYNGEE. CDR3 amino acids: CASSPGGTQETQYF. CDR3 DNA sequence: TGTGCCAGCAGCCCCGGGGGTACGCAAGAGACCCAGTACTTC.

This clonotype was picked up many times. V is TRBV2 and J is TRBJ2-1; tentatively, D is TRBD2 (6 bases). Trimming pared 4 bases from V and 5 bases from J, leaving 18 bases between. This CDR3 spans 16 amino acids. Germline V gene lookup returns CDR1 SNHLY and CDR2 FYNNEI. CDR3 region: CASSVPRDSLHNEQFF. CDR3 in DNA: TGTGCCAGCAGTGTCCCCCGGGACTCACTTCACAATGAGCAGTTCTTC.

V and J are TRBV21-1 and TRBJ2-2. TRBV21-1 is designated a pseudogene. The CDR3 consists of 13 residues. CDR3 nucleotides: TGTGCCAGCAGCCCACGACTTAATCGGGAGCTGTTTTTT. As protein: CASSPRLNRELFF.

This clonotype was detected a few times. The CDR3 DNA follows: TGTGCCAGCAGCTCCGGATGGGTGGATGAGCAGTTCTTC. It yields the protein CASSSGWVDEQFF. This rearrangement joins TRBV14 to TRBJ2-1; D gene ambiguous. The germline V gene has CDR1 SGHDN and CDR2 FVKESK. This CDR3 has 13 amino acids. V gave up 5 bases and J gave up 8 bases, with 13 bases separating them.

This clonotype was found a few times. The chain couples TRBV15 to TRBJ2-7; D possibly corresponds to TRBD2 (5 bases). Germline values: CDR1 LNHNV, CDR2 YYDKDF (reference sequence). V shed 4 bases and J shed 7 bases, with 11 bases lying between them. The CDR3 spans 12 residues. The CDR3 DNA sequence: TGTGCCACCAGCATCCCGGGGTGGGAGCAGTACTTC. As protein: CATSIPGWEQYF.

This clonotype was seen more than once but under ten times. The chain carries TRBV12-3 or TRBV12-4 and TRBJ2-2, with D perhaps TRBD1 or TRBD2 (6 bases each). Trimming took off 6 bases at V and 7 bases at J, with 12 bases between the two ends. This CDR3 contains 13 residues. CDR3 bases: TGTGCCAGCAGGACGGGGGCTGGCGGGGAGCTGTTTTTT. It yields the protein CASRTGAGGELFF.

This clonotype was observed a few times. The V and J genes are TRBV18 and TRBJ1-1; D is unresolved. This CDR3 has 12 residues. V was pared by 3 bases and J by 2 bases, with 4 bases between. Germline V gene data show CDR1 as KGHSH and CDR2 as LQKENI. CDR3: CASSPLNTEAFF. The DNA of the CDR3 is TGTGCCAGCTCACCCCTTAACACTGAAGCTTTCTTT.

This chain joins TRBV3-1 and TRBJ2-4; 9 bases line up with TRBD2. The CDR3 is made up of 17 amino acids. V gave up 0 bases and J gave up 15 bases; unmatched junction bases: 18. Germline V gene data show CDR1 as LGHDT and CDR2 as YNNKEL (reference sequence). DNA of the CDR3: TGTGCCAGCAGCCAAGACGGCGGGGGGGCCGCGTCTCGTTGGCGGTACTTC. Translating it yields CASSQDGGGAASRWRYF.

The V gene is TRBV2, the J gene TRBJ1-1; perhaps TRBD1 as D (6 bases). Between the trimmed V and J ends, which lost 6 bases and 2 bases, there was a span of 16 bases. Germline CDR1 and CDR2: SNHLY and FYNNEI. This CDR3 region has 15 residues. The CDR3 is CASRADSGVNTEAFF. CDR3 nucleotide sequence: TGTGCCAGCAGAGCTGACTCAGGGGTTAACACTGAAGCTTTCTTT.

There are a few counts of this clonotype. The rearrangement links TRBV3-1 to TRBJ2-7; no clear D gene. The CDR3 length is 13 residues. With 4 bases removed from V and 6 bases from J, the gap between germline ends came to 13 bases. CDR1 is LGHDT and CDR2 is YNNKEL in the germline V gene (reference sequence). As DNA, the CDR3 is TGTGCCAGCAGCCTACCGGACGGAACCGAGCAGTACTTC. This translates into CASSLPDGTEQYF.

The table lists this clonotype with a few counts. CDR3: CASSDTSGAYEQYF. The CDR3 DNA sequence: TGTGCCAGCAGTGATACTAGCGGCGCCTACGAGCAGTACTTC. The genes are TRBV2 and TRBJ2-7, with 8 bases aligning to TRBD2. This CDR3 contains 14 residues. Per the germline V gene, CDR1 is SNHLY and CDR2 is FYNNEI. With V trimmed by 3 bases and J by 2 bases, 3 bases remained unmatched.

A word on this clonotype: This could be a read error, since a much larger clone is one nucleotide away. The chain carries TRBV5-1 and TRBJ2-3; TRBD1 aligns across 7 bases. Germline assignment: CDR1 SGHRS and CDR2 YFSETQ. The CDR3 has 15 residues. V shed 4 bases and J 1 base; nucleotides not matched to a gene: 6. CDR3 in amino acids: CASSPGQEGTDTQYF. CDR3 DNA sequence: TGCGCCAGCAGCCCCGGACAGGAGGGCACAGATACGCAGTATTTT.